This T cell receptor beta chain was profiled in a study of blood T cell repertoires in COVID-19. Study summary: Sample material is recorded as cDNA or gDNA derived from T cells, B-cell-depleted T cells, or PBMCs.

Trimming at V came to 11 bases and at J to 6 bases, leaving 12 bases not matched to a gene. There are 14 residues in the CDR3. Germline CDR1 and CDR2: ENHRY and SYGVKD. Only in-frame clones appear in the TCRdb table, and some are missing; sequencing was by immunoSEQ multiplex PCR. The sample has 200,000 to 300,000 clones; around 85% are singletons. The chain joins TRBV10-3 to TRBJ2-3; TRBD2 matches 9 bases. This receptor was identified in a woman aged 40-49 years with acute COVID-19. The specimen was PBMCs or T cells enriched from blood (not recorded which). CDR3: CAAKGGRVLDTQYF. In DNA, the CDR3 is TGTGCCGCGAAAGGCGGGAGGGTCCTGGATACGCAGTATTTT.